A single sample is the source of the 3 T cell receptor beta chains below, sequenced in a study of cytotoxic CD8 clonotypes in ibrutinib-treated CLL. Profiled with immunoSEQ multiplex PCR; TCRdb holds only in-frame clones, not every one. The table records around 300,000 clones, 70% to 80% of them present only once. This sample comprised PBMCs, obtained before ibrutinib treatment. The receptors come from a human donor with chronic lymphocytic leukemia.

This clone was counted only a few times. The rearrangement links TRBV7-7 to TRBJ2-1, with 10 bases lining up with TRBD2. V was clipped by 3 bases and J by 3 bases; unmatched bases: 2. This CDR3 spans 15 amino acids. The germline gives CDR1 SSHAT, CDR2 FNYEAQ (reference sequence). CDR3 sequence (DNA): TGTGCCAGCAGCTTTGGACTAGCGGTCTACAATGAGCAGTTCTTC. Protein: CASSFGLAVYNEQFF.

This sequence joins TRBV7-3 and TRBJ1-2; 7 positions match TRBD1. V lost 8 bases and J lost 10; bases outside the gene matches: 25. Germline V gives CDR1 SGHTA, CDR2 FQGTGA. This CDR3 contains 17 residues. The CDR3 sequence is CASHCPPGRGDSQNYTF. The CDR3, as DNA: TGTGCCAGCCATTGTCCCCCCGGGCGGGGGGACAGTCAAAACTACACCTTC.

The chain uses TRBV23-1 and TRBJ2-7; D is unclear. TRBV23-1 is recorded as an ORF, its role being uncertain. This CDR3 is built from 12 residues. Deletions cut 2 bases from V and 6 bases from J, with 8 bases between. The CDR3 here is CASSQNVCEQYF. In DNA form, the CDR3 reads TGCGCCAGCAGTCAAAATGTCTGCGAGCAGTACTTC.